This T cell receptor (beta chain) was captured by sequencing in a study of T-cell reconstitution after alpha-beta-depleted transplantation in children. Study conclusions and caveats: At day 60, the high TCRbeta diversity found in some patients originated from recipient T cells and thymic progenitors that had survived.

Preparing the TCRbeta library involved the use of unique molecular identifiers. TCRdb reprocessed the PCR reads via MiXCR and lists one record per CDR3 protein. Of some 600,000 distinct CDR3 sequences listed, roughly 13% are singletons. Comments on this clonotype: Its cognate antigen is unknown.

Trimming cost V 3 bases and J 2 bases; bases outside gene matches: 6. The CDR3 is 15 residues long. In germline, CDR1 is SGHNT, CDR2 YYREEE (reference sequence). The sequences come from PBMCs, mostly from graft donor cells, collected 360 days after TCRalphabeta/CD19-depleted stem cell transplant. The origin of this receptor is a male patient younger than 18 who had a stem cell transplant for acute myeloid leukemia, so the T cells may come from the graft donor. This chain joins TRBV5-4 and TRBJ2-5, with 8 bases fitting TRBD2. Here the CDR3 DNA reads TGTGCCAGCAGCTCGGGACTAGAGATTCAAGAGACCCAGTACTTC. It translates to CASSSGLEIQETQYF.